This T cell receptor beta chain was observed in a study of blood T cell repertoires in COVID-19. Assay: immunoSEQ multiplex PCR; the TCRdb copy retains only in-frame clones and omits some. The sample carries fewer than 450,000 clones, over 80% recorded once. The germline gives CDR1 MGHRA, CDR2 YSYEKL. The CDR3 has 13 amino acids. The V and J ends lost 2 bases and 0 bases respectively, with 4 bases between them. The genes are TRBV4-1 and TRBJ2-5; D is unresolved. The TCR sequence derives from a woman between 50 and 59 years old with COVID-19, enrolled during active disease. Material: peripheral blood. CDR3 loop: CASSQPDQETQYF. In nucleotides, the CDR3 is TGCGCCAGCAGCCAACCAGACCAAGAGACCCAGTACTTC.